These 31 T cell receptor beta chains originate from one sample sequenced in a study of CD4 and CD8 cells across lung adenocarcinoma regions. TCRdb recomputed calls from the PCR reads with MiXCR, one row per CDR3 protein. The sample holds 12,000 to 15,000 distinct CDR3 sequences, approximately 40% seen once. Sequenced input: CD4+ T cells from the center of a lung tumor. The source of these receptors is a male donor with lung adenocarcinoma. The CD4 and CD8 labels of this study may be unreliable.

The CDR3 here is CASSMTGGSYEQYF. CDR3 bases: TGTGCCAGTAGTATGACAGGGGGAAGCTACGAGCAGTACTTC. The chain uses TRBV19 and TRBJ2-3, with 9 bases that match TRBD1. The J call is uncertain, as TRBJ2-7 better fits the DNA end. The V gene's germline CDR1 is LNHDA and CDR2 SQIVND (reference sequence). The CDR3 contains 14 residues.

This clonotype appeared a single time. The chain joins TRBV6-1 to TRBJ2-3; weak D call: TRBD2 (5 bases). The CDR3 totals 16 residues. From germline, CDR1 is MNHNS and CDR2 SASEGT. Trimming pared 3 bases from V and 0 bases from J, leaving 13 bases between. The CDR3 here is CASSEEEAVSTDTQYF. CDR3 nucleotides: TGTGCCAGCAGTGAGGAGGAGGCTGTGAGCACAGATACGCAGTATTTT.

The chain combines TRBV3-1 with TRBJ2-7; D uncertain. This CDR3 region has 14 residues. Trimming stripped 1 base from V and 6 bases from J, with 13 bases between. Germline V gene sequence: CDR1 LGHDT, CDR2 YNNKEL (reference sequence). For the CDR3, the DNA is TGTGCCAGCAGCCAAGTGTGGTCAGTCCCCGAGCAGTACTTC. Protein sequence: CASSQVWSVPEQYF.

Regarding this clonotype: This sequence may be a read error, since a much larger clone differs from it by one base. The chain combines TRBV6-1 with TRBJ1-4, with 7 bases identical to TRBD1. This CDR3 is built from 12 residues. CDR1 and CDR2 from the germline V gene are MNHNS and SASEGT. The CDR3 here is CPSETGDEKLFF. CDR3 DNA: TGTCCCAGCGAAACAGGGGATGAAAAACTGTTTTTT.

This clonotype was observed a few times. The CDR3 DNA reads TGCGCCAGCAGCTTGGGACTGGGTGGCACCATATATTTT. This codes for CASSLGLGGTIYF. The chain links TRBV5-1 to TRBJ1-3; D remains ambiguous. With 0 bases removed from V and 9 bases from J, the gap between germline ends came to 10 bases. The CDR3 length is 13 residues. Germline assignment: CDR1 SGHRS and CDR2 YFSETQ. Full variable domain (rest looked up from reference TRBV5-1 and TRBJ1-3): KAGVTQTPRYLIKTRGQQVTLSCSPISGHRSVSWYQQTPGQGLQFLFEYFSETQRNKGNFPGRFSGRQFSNSRSEMNVSTLELGDSALYLCASSLGLGGTIYFGEGSWLTVV.

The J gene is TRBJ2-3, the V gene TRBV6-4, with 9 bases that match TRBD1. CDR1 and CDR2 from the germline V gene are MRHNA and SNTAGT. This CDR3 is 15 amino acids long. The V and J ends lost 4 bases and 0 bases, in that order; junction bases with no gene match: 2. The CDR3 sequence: CASSAGTGSTDTQYF. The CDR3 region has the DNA TGTGCCAGCAGTGCCGGGACAGGGAGCACAGATACGCAGTATTTT.

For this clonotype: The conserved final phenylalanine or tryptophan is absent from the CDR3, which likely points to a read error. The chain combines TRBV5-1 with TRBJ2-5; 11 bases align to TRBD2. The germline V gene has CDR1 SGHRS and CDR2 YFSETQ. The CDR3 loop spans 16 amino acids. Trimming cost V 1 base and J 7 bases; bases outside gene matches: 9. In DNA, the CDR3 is TGCGCCAGCAGCTTGCCTAGCGGGAGGTTTGACGGGACCCAGTACTCC. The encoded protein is CASSLPSGRFDGTQYS.

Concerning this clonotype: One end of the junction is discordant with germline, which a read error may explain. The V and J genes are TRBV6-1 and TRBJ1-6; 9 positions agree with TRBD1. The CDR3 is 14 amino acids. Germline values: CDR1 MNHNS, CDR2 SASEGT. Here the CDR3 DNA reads TGTGCCAGCAGCCGGGACAGGGTGCTTTACGAGCAGTACTTT. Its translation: CASSRDRVLYEQYF.

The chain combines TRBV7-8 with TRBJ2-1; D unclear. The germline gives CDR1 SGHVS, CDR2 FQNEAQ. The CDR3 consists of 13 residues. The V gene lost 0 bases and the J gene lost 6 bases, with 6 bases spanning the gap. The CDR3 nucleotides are TGTGCCAGCAGCTTAGCCCGGGCCAATGAGCAGTTCTTC. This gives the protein CASSLARANEQFF.

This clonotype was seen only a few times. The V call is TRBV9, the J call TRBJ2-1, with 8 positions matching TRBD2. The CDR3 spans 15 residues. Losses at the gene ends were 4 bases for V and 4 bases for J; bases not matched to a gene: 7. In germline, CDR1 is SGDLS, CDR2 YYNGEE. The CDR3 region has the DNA TGTGCCAGCAGCCCCTCTAGCGGGTCTTACAATGAGCAGTTCTTC. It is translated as CASSPSSGSYNEQFF.

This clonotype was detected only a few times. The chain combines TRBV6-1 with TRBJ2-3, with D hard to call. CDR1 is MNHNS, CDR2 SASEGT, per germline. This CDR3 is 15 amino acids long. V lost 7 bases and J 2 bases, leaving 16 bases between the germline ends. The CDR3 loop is CASTGQKELTDTQYF. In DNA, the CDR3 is TGTGCCAGCACTGGTCAGAAGGAACTCACAGATACGCAGTATTTT.

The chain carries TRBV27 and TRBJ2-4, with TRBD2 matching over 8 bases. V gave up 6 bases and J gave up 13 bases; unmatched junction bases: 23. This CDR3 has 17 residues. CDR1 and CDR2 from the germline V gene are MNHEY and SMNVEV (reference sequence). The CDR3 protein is CASSSVGGGWVKNTQYF. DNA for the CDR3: TGTGCCAGCAGCTCGGTCGGGGGGGGCTGGGTCAAAAACACCCAGTACTTC.

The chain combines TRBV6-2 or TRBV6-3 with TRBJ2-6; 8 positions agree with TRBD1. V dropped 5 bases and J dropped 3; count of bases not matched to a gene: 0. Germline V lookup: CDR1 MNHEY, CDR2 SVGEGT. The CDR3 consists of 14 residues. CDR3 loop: CASSTGGGANVLTF. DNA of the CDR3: TGTGCCAGCAGTACAGGGGGTGGGGCCAACGTCCTGACTTTC.

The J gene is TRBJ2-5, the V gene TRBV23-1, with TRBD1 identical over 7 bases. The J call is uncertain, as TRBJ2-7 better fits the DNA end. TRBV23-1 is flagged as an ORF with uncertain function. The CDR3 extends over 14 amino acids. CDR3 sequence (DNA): TGCGCCAGCAGCCTTGGGACAGCATACTACGAGCAGTACTTC. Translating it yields CASSLGTAYYEQYF.

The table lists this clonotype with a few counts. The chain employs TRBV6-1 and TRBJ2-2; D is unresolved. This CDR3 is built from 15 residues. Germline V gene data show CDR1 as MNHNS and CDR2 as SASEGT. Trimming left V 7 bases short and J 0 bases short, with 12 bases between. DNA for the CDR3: TGTGCCAGCATCGGTGGGCTGGCGAACACCGGGGAGCTGTTTTTT. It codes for CASIGGLANTGELFF.

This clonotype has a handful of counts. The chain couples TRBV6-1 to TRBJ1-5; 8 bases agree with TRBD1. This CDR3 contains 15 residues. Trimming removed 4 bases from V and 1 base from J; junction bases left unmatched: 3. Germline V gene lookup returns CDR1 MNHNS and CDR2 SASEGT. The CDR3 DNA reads TGTGCCAGCAGTGCTGACAGGGGAAGCAATCAGCCCCAGCATTTT. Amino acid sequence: CASSADRGSNQPQHF.

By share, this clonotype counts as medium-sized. The CDR3: CASSYSTETYEQYF. CDR3 coding DNA: TGTGCCAGCAGTTACTCGACTGAGACCTACGAGCAGTACTTC. This rearrangement joins TRBV6-5 to TRBJ2-7, with D uncertain. CDR3 length equals 14 residues. Trimming left V 0 bases short and J 2 bases short, with 8 bases between. Germline V gene sequence: CDR1 MNHEY, CDR2 SVGAGI.

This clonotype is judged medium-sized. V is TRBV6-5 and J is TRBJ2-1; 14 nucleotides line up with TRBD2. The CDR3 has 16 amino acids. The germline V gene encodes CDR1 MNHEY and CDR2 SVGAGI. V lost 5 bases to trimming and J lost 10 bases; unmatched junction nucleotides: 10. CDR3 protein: CASSHTGTSGSWEQFF. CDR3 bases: TGTGCCAGCAGTCACACCGGGACTAGCGGGAGCTGGGAGCAGTTCTTC.

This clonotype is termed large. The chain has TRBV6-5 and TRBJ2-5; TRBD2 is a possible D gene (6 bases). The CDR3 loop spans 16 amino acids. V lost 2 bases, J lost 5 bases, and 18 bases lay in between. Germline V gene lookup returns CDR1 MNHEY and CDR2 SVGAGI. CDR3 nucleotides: TGTGCCAGCAGTTACGCCGCGGCCGGGGGTAGGGAGACCCAGTACTTC. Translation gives CASSYAAAGGRETQYF.

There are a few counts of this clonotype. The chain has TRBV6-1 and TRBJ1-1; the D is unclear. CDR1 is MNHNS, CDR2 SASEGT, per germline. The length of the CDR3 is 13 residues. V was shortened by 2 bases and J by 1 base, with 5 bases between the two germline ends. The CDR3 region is CASSERENTEAFF. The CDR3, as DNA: TGTGCCAGCAGTGAACGGGAGAACACTGAAGCTTTCTTT.

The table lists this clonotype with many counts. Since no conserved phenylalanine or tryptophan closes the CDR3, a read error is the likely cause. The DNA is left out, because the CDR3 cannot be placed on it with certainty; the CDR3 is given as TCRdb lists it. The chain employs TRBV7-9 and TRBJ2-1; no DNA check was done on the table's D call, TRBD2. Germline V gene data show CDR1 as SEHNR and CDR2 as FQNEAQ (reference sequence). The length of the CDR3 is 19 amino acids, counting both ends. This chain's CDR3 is CAVSQGSLSYCFLAAMPSP.

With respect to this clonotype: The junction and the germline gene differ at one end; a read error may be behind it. CDR3 residues: CASSFGGTGYTGEPCF. CDR3 sequence (DNA): TGTGCCAGCAGCTTTGGTGGGACAGGGTACACCGGGGAGCCGTGTTTT. The chain recombines TRBV7-2 with TRBJ2-2; TRBD1 matches at 9 bases. Germline V lookup: CDR1 SGHTA, CDR2 FQGNSA. The CDR3 has 16 amino acids.

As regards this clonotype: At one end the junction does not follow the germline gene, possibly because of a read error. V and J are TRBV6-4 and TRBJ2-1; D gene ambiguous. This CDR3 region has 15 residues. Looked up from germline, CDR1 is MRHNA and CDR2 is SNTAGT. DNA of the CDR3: TGTGCCAGCAGCCCTGGTGGCTCTCACAACAATGAGCTGTTCTTT. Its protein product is CASSPGGSHNNELFF.

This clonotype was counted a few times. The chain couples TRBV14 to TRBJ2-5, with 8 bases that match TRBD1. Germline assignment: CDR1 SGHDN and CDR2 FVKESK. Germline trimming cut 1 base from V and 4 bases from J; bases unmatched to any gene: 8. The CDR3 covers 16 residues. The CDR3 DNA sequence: TGTGCCAGCAGCCAAGGAGGCAGGGGGCATGGAGAGACCCAGTACTTC. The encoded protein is CASSQGGRGHGETQYF.

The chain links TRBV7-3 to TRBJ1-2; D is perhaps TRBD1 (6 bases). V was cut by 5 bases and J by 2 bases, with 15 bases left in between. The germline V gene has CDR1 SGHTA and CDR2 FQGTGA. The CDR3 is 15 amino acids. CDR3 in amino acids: CASSPSGHSNYGYTF. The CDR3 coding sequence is TGTGCCAGCAGCCCCTCGGGACACTCGAACTATGGCTACACCTTC.

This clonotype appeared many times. The chain's CDR3 is CASSQAGTSGRSAYF. The CDR3 DNA sequence: TGTGCCAGCAGCCAAGCCGGGACTAGCGGGAGATCGGCGTACTTC. This chain links TRBV14 with TRBJ2-5, with 14 nucleotides matching TRBD2. J lost 13 bases, V lost 1 base, and 8 bases had no gene match. The germline CDR1 and CDR2 sequences are SGHDN and FVKESK. This CDR3 has 15 amino acids.

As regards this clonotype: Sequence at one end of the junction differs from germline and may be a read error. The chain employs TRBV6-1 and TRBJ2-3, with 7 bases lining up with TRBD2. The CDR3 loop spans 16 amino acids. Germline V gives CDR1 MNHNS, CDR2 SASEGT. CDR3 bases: TGTGCCAGCGCGGGGCACGGGGGGAGGGACCAAGATACCCAGTATTTC. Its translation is CASAGHGGRDQDTQYF.

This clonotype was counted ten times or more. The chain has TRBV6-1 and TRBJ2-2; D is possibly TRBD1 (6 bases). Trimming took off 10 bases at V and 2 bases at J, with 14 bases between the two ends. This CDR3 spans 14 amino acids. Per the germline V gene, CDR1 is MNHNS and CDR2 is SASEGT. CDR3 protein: CATLTGLNTGELFF. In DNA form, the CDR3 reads TGTGCCACCTTGACAGGCCTAAACACCGGGGAGCTGTTTTTT.

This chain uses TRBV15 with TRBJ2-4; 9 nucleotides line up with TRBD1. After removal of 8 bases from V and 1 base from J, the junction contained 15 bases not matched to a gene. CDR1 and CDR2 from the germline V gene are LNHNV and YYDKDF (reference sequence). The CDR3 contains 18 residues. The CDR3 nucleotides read TGTGCCACCGCCCCGGGACAGGGCAAAGGGGTGGCCAAAAACATTCAGTACTTC. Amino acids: CATAPGQGKGVAKNIQYF.

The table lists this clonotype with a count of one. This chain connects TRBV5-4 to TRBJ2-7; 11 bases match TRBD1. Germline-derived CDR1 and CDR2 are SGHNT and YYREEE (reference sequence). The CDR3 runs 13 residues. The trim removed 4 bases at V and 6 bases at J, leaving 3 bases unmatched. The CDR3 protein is CASSRDRGGEQYF. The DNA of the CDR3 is TGTGCCAGCAGCCGGGACAGGGGGGGCGAGCAGTACTTC.

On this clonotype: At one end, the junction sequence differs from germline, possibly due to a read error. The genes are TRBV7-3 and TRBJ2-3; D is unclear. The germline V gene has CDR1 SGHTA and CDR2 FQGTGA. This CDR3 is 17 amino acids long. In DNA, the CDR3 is TGTGCCAGCAGCTTCTATGGACGAGGACGAGAGCAAGATACGCAGTACTTT. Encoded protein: CASSFYGRGREQDTQYF.